This T cell receptor beta chain stems from a study of cytomegalovirus exposure and HLA in healthy donors. The PCR made use of 60 Vbeta and 13 Jbeta primers. Here immunoSEQ multiplex PCR was the method, and the copy in TCRdb shows in-frame clones only, minus some. The data show 100,000 or so clones, 60% to 85% seen once. This clone has a single count. Its specificity is not known. Whole-study findings and limits: Most sequenced TCRs were rare (though some public TCRs occurred in many donors). Presence/absence analyses supposed approximately even sequencing depth among donors. Apparent HLA restriction characterized most CMV-associated TCR beta chains in a later analysis.

Germline V gene data show CDR1 as SNHLY and CDR2 as FYNNEI. The CDR3 runs 15 residues. V lost 6 bases and J lost 2, with 11 bases in between. Sequencing was carried out using PBMCs. The gene calls are TRBV2 and TRBJ2-6; TRBD1 is a possible D gene (6 bases). The sequence was obtained from a female donor in good health and CMV-seronegative. CDR3 coding DNA: TGTGCCAGCAGGATGGACAGTCCTGGGGCCAACGTCCTGACTTTC. Encoded protein: CASRMDSPGANVLTF.